These T cell receptor beta chains were read from a single sample in a study of blood T cell repertoires in COVID-19. TCRdb keeps only in-frame clones here, not all; method: immunoSEQ multiplex PCR. This sample has more than 300,000 clones; 80% to 90% occur once, and the top ten carry about 10%. The material sequenced was peripheral blood. These receptors originate from a woman younger than 45 with COVID-19, enrolled during active disease. The CDR3 runs from the conserved cysteine through the conserved F or W. The D gene is left open where the match is weak. The size of a clone is reported for some rows only, either as once, few or many, or as a class for expanded clones.

D gene	V gene	clone size	J gene	CDR3 protein	CDR3 DNA
-	TRBV15	-	TRBJ2-5	CATSDGEGTETQYF	TGTGCCACCAGCGATGGTGAGGGTACGGAGACCCAGTACTTC
-	TRBV7-2	-	TRBJ2-7	CASSLRTSPYYEQYF	TGTGCCAGCAGCTTGAGGACATCCCCCTACTACGAGCAGTACTTC
-	TRBV2	-	TRBJ2-3	CASSDAKAADTQYF	TGTGCCAGCAGTGATGCGAAGGCGGCAGATACGCAGTATTTT
TRBD2	TRBV5-1	-	TRBJ2-1	CASSLGLAGVGNEQFF	TGCGCCAGCAGCTTAGGACTAGCGGGAGTGGGCAATGAGCAGTTCTTC
TRBD1	TRBV9	-	TRBJ1-1	CASFPTGTANTEAFF	TGTGCCAGTTTCCCGACCGGGACAGCGAACACTGAAGCTTTCTTT
TRBD1	TRBV5-1	-	TRBJ1-1	CASSLPWTGGNTEAFF	TGCGCCAGCAGCCTACCGTGGACAGGGGGAAACACTGAAGCTTTCTTT
-	TRBV9	-	TRBJ2-1	CASSTHRDVTGMDSYNEQFF	TGTGCCAGCAGCACCCACAGGGACGTGACCGGGATGGACTCCTACAATGAGCAGTTCTTC
TRBD1	TRBV7-7	few	TRBJ1-4	CASSLAGTGNEKLFF	TGTGCTAGCAGCTTAGCGGGGACAGGGAATGAAAAACTGTTTTTT
TRBD2	TRBV10-3	-	TRBJ2-7	CAIRASGSYEQYF	TGTGCCATCAGGGCTAGCGGTTCCTACGAGCAGTACTTC
-	TRBV7-9	-	TRBJ2-5	CASSPREDWETQYF	TGTGCCAGCAGCCCCAGGGAGGATTGGGAGACCCAGTACTTC
TRBD2	TRBV19	-	TRBJ2-1	CASSIRLAAPKSNEQFF	TGTGCCAGTAGTATACGCCTAGCGGCACCCAAAAGCAATGAGCAGTTCTTC
-	TRBV30	few	TRBJ1-5	CAWGQYNQPQHF	TGTGCCTGGGGACAGTACAATCAGCCCCAGCATTTT
-	TRBV18	-	TRBJ2-7	CASSPLAENEQYF	TGTGCCAGCTCACCTCTAGCTGAAAACGAGCAGTACTTC
-	TRBV15	-	TRBJ2-2	CATSRAQQGSGELFF	TGTGCCACCAGCAGAGCACAACAGGGTAGCGGGGAGCTGTTTTTT
-	TRBV2	-	TRBJ1-2	CASTRPTGGYGYTF	TGTGCCAGCACCCGCCCCACCGGCGGCTATGGCTACACCTTC
TRBD2	TRBV6-5	-	TRBJ2-1	CATRKEGGRANEQFF	TGTGCCACGCGAAAGGAGGGCGGGAGGGCCAATGAGCAGTTCTTC
-	TRBV21-1	-	TRBJ2-1	CASSKIPPGQGSNEQFF	TGTGCCAGCAGCAAAATCCCTCCGGGACAGGGAAGCAATGAGCAGTTCTTC
-	TRBV5-8	-	TRBJ1-4	CASSLASRTNEKLFF	TGTGCCAGCAGCTTGGCGTCGAGAACTAATGAAAAACTGTTTTTT
-	TRBV11-2	-	TRBJ1-5	CASSTHRTDQPQHF	TGTGCCAGCAGCACCCACAGGACGGATCAGCCCCAGCATTTT
TRBD2	TRBV6-2/TRBV6-3	-	TRBJ2-1	CASSYSLGLAGVGSYNEQFF	TGTGCCAGCAGTTACTCTTTGGGACTAGCGGGAGTGGGCTCCTACAATGAGCAGTTCTTC
TRBD2	TRBV4-2	-	TRBJ2-3	CASSQAGLAGGTQYF	TGTGCCAGCAGCCAAGCGGGACTAGCGGGAGGTACGCAGTATTTT
-	TRBV28	-	TRBJ2-3	CASSTYGGSDTQYF	TGTGCCAGCAGTACCTACGGGGGTTCAGATACGCAGTATTTT
-	TRBV3-1/TRBV3-2	-	TRBJ1-5	CASSQGLNQPQHF	TGTGCCAGCAGCCAGGGCCTCAATCAGCCCCAGCATTTT
-	TRBV19	-	TRBJ2-1	CASSIGGEVNEQFF	TGTGCCAGTAGTATAGGGGGGGAGGTGAATGAGCAGTTCTTC
-	TRBV28	-	TRBJ2-5	CASSPYRQTLQETQYF	TGTGCCAGCAGTCCCTATCGACAGACTTTACAAGAGACCCAGTACTTC
TRBD1	TRBV9	-	TRBJ1-1	CASSFTGVGTEAFF	TGTGCCAGCAGCTTTACAGGGGTGGGCACTGAAGCTTTCTTT
TRBD1	TRBV6-6	once	TRBJ2-7	CASSPPSGTGNSYEQYF	TGTGCCAGCAGTCCCCCTTCCGGGACAGGGAACTCCTACGAGCAGTACTTC
-	TRBV9	-	TRBJ2-5	CASSAGDRQETQYF	TGTGCCAGCAGCGCGGGGGACAGACAAGAGACCCAGTACTTC
TRBD1	TRBV9	-	TRBJ2-5	CASSVDPTGGALETQYF	TGTGCCAGCAGCGTAGACCCGACAGGGGGCGCGTTAGAGACCCAGTACTTC
-	TRBV15	-	TRBJ2-1	CATSRDPQGGGKNEQFF	TGTGCCACCAGCAGAGATCCTCAAGGTGGGGGCAAAAATGAGCAGTTCTTC
TRBD2	TRBV5-1	-	TRBJ2-2	CASSPGTSGRPTGTGELFF	TGCGCCAGCAGCCCAGGGACTAGCGGGAGGCCCACAGGCACCGGGGAGCTGTTTTTT
TRBD2	TRBV7-9	-	TRBJ2-5	CASSLAGGPLETQYF	TGTGCCAGCAGCTTAGCGGGAGGGCCGTTGGAGACCCAGTACTTC
-	TRBV4-2	many	TRBJ2-7	CASSPVWLHEQYF	TGTGCCAGCAGCCCCGTGTGGCTCCACGAGCAGTACTTC
-	TRBV5-1	once	TRBJ1-1	CASSLESNRLMNTEAFF	TGCGCCAGCAGCTTGGAAAGCAACAGACTAATGAACACTGAAGCTTTCTTT
TRBD1	TRBV6-6	-	TRBJ1-2	CASRPRGLGYGYTF	TGTGCCAGCAGACCCAGGGGGCTTGGCTATGGCTACACCTTC
TRBD1	TRBV28	-	TRBJ1-1	CASSWQGGRSEAFF	TGTGCCAGCAGTTGGCAAGGGGGCAGGTCTGAAGCTTTCTTT
TRBD1	TRBV18	-	TRBJ2-7	CASSRGTDSSYEQYF	TGTGCCAGCTCGCGTGGGACAGACAGCTCCTACGAGCAGTACTTC
-	TRBV7-9	-	TRBJ1-1	CASSLEANTEAFF	TGTGCCAGCAGCTTGGAGGCGAACACTGAAGCTTTCTTT
-	TRBV19	few	TRBJ1-5	CASSIQGSNQPQHF	TGTGCCAGTAGTATACAGGGTAGCAATCAGCCCCAGCATTTT
TRBD1	TRBV4-1	-	TRBJ1-5	CASSHPDRVSNQPQHF	TGCGCCAGCAGCCACCCGGACAGGGTAAGCAATCAGCCCCAGCATTTT
-	TRBV10-2	-	TRBJ1-5	CASSSGGGPQHF	TGCGCCAGCAGTAGCGGGGGAGGGCCCCAGCATTTT
-	TRBV19	-	TRBJ2-1	CASSIGRDYNEQFF	TGTGCCAGTAGTATCGGGCGGGATTACAATGAGCAGTTCTTC
TRBD1	TRBV6-2/TRBV6-3	-	TRBJ1-4	CASSAPDRGNEKLFF	TGTGCCAGCAGCGCCCCAGACAGGGGGAATGAAAAACTGTTTTTT
-	TRBV5-6	-	TRBJ1-5	CASSLGGRPFGNQPQHF	TGTGCCAGCAGCTTGGGGGGGAGGCCCTTCGGCAATCAGCCCCAGCATTTT
-	TRBV6-6	once	TRBJ1-1	CASGGGAPEAFF	TGTGCCAGCGGAGGAGGGGCCCCTGAAGCTTTCTTT
TRBD2	TRBV5-1	-	TRBJ2-7	CASSLSAGGPGEQYF	TGCGCCAGCAGCTTATCGGCGGGAGGGCCAGGTGAGCAGTACTTC